Listed here are 10 T cell receptor beta chains from one sample, sequenced in a study of T cells in Graves' hyperthyroidism and ophthalmopathy. Amplified TCR beta CDR3 regions came from RNA transcripts. Primed by the HTBI set, a first-round RT-PCR was run on the TCR CDR3. TCRdb reprocessed the multiplex PCR reads with MiXCR, giving one entry per CDR3 protein. The table records roughly 400,000 distinct CDR3 sequences, over 12% of them present only once. The sample was blood. The source of these receptors is a man aged 50-59 years with Graves' ophthalmopathy.

The chain carries TRBV27 and TRBJ2-1; 9 positions match TRBD2. Trimming at V came to 5 bases and at J to 7 bases, leaving 12 bases not matched to a gene. In germline, CDR1 is MNHEY, CDR2 SMNVEV (reference sequence). This CDR3 is 16 amino acids long. The CDR3 DNA reads as TGTGCCAGCAGTCTACTTCTAGCGGGAAGTTTGAATGAGCAGTTCTTC. Translating gives CASSLLLAGSLNEQFF.

As to this clonotype: This may be a read error: a much more frequent sequence differs by one nucleotide. V usage is TRBV27 and J usage is TRBJ2-7, with D maybe TRBD2 (5 bases). Germline CDR1 MNHEY, CDR2 SMNVEV (reference sequence). CDR3 size: 13 residues. The CDR3 DNA follows: TGTGCCTGCAGTTTAAACGAGGGTTACGAGCAGTACTTC. Translated, it gives CACSLNEGYEQYF.

This clonotype has a count of ten or more. The rearrangement links TRBV29-1 to TRBJ2-3; D call uncertain. Trimming removed 4 bases at V and 2 bases at J, with 10 bases between. The CDR3 loop spans 13 amino acids. Germline CDR1 and CDR2: SQVTM and ANQGSEA. CDR3 protein: CSVGLQLTDTQYF. For the CDR3, the DNA is TGCAGCGTTGGACTCCAACTCACAGATACGCAGTATTTT.

The table lists this clonotype with many counts. The chain joins TRBV7-9 to TRBJ2-5, with D maybe TRBD1 (5 bases). V lost 2 bases and J lost 5, with 15 bases in between. The CDR3 loop spans 15 amino acids. Germline V gene data show CDR1 as SEHNR and CDR2 as FQNEAQ (reference sequence). This CDR3 is CASSLSGQGWETQYF. CDR3 DNA: TGTGCCAGCAGCTTATCGGGCCAGGGTTGGGAGACCCAGTACTTC.

In its sample, this clonotype was seen many times. The CDR3 protein is CASRLTSESTDTQYF. The CDR3 nucleotides read TGTGCCAGCAGGTTGACTAGCGAGAGCACAGATACGCAGTATTTT. This chain uses TRBV2 with TRBJ2-3; 8 bases map to TRBD2. The junction had 5 bases not matched to a gene; V was cut back by 6 bases and J by 0 bases. Looked up from germline, CDR1 is SNHLY and CDR2 is FYNNEI. This CDR3 is 15 amino acids long.

The chain combines TRBV29-1 with TRBJ2-1; weak D call: TRBD2 (6 bases). Germline values: CDR1 SQVTM, CDR2 ANQGSEA. The CDR3 has 11 residues. Deletions cut 7 bases from V and 9 bases from J, with 13 bases between. This CDR3 is CSASGTSEQFF. The CDR3 DNA follows: TGCAGCGCTTCCGGGACTTCTGAGCAGTTCTTC.

This clonotype was recorded at least ten times. This chain joins TRBV12-3 or TRBV12-4 and TRBJ2-1, with 7 bases fitting TRBD2. CDR3 length: 18 residues. V was pared by 3 bases and J by 0 bases, with 11 bases of the junction left unmatched. The CDR3 here is CASSFAARLAPSYNEQFF. In nucleotides, the CDR3 is TGTGCCAGCAGTTTCGCCGCGCGACTAGCCCCCTCCTACAATGAGCAGTTCTTC.

The chain uses TRBV7-3 and TRBJ1-4; 7 bases agree with TRBD1. The CDR3 runs 16 residues. Germline V gives CDR1 SGHTA, CDR2 FQGTGA. Germline trimming cut 5 bases from V and 4 bases from J; bases unmatched to any gene: 10. In DNA form, the CDR3 reads TGTGCCAGCAGCCGCCTGACAGGGTCCAATAATGAAAAACTGTTTTTT. Protein: CASSRLTGSNNEKLFF.

This clonotype was picked up a small number of times. The V gene is TRBV6-2 or TRBV6-3, the J gene TRBJ2-7; 7 positions agree with TRBD2. With V trimmed by 2 bases and J by 7 bases, 14 bases remained unmatched. Germline-derived CDR1 and CDR2 are MNHEY and SVGEGT. This CDR3 contains 16 residues. CDR3 DNA sequence: TGTGCCAGCAGTTACGGGACGGCTAGCGGTCTTGAAGAGCAGTACTTC. Its translation: CASSYGTASGLEEQYF.

This clonotype showed up many times. This chain connects TRBV27 to TRBJ1-1; D is perhaps TRBD1 (5 bases). V was clipped by 3 bases and J by 1 base, with 21 bases between them. Looked up from germline, CDR1 is MNHEY and CDR2 is SMNVEV (reference sequence). This CDR3 region has 18 residues. Here the CDR3 reads CASSLGGIHPPSNTEAFF. In DNA form, the CDR3 reads TGTGCCAGCAGTTTGGGGGGAATCCACCCACCCTCGAACACTGAAGCTTTCTTT.